These T cell receptor beta chains were read from a single sample in a study of blood T cell repertoires in COVID-19. Assay used: immunoSEQ multiplex PCR; TCRdb lists only in-frame clones, some missing. The sample holds 150,000 to 190,000 clones, 80% seen once. Material: peripheral blood. The receptors come from a man between 60 and 75 years old with acute or convalescent COVID-19. Both conserved end residues are part of each CDR3. The D gene is left open where the match is weak. Rows give clone size only sometimes, using once, few, many, or a class for an expanded clone.

j_call | clone_size | d_call | v_call | cdr3_nt | cdr3_aa
TRBJ2-5 | - | TRBD2 | TRBV6-5 | TGTGCCAGCAGTTCGGGCGGGGGGGCTCAAGAGACCCAGTACTTC | CASSSGGGAQETQYF
TRBJ2-3 | once | TRBD2 | TRBV5-1 | TGCGCCAGCAGCTTGAATAGCGGGAGTGATACGCAGTATTTT | CASSLNSGSDTQYF
TRBJ2-5 | - | - | TRBV5-1 | TGCGCCAGCAGCTTAGGGGGGGCCGAGGAGACCCAGTACTTC | CASSLGGAEETQYF
TRBJ2-2 | few | - | TRBV6-5 | TGTGCCAGCAGTCCCTCGGGGGGCGGGACCGGGGAGCTGTTTTTT | CASSPSGGGTGELFF
TRBJ1-2 | few | - | TRBV19 | TGTGCCAGTAGTATAGGAAGCGGGCGAAGGGACTACACCTTC | CASSIGSGRRDYTF
TRBJ2-1 | once | - | TRBV5-8 | TGTGCCAGCAGCTTGGGGACAAAGTACAATGAGCAGTTCTTC | CASSLGTKYNEQFF
TRBJ2-1 | - | TRBD2 | TRBV28 | TGTGCCAGCAGTTCGGCGGGAGACTCCTACAATGAGCAGTTCTTC | CASSSAGDSYNEQFF
TRBJ2-1 | few | TRBD2 | TRBV4-1 | TGCGCCAGCAGCCGAGGACTAGCGGGAGGGCGGCGCGGAAATGAGCAGTTCTTC | CASSRGLAGGRRGNEQFF
TRBJ2-5 | - | TRBD2 | TRBV5-4 | TGTGCCAGCAGCGCGTGGACTAGCGGGGAGGTAGGAGAGACCCAGTACTTC | CASSAWTSGEVGETQYF
TRBJ2-1 | - | - | TRBV19 | TGTGCCAGTGGTTCCGGGAGACCACCCAATCGAGGGCAGTTCTTC | CASGSGRPPNRGQFF
TRBJ1-1 | - | - | TRBV11-3 | TGTGCCAGCAGCCCGGGGCGGGGTACGACTGAAGCTTTCTTT | CASSPGRGTTEAFF
TRBJ2-2 | - | TRBD1 | TRBV11-3 | TGTGCCAGCAGCTTAATGGGGACAGGGTCCACCGGGGAGCTGTTTTTT | CASSLMGTGSTGELFF
TRBJ2-3 | - | - | TRBV5-1 | TGCGCCAGCAGCTTGGCGGGGGGCCACACAGATACGCAGTATTTT | CASSLAGGHTDTQYF
TRBJ2-3 | - | - | TRBV19 | TGTGCCAGTAGTATGAGGGCCCCACCTAGCACAGATACGCAGTATTTT | CASSMRAPPSTDTQYF
TRBJ1-1 | - | TRBD1 | TRBV5-1 | TGCGCCAGCAGCTGGGGGGACAGGGAAGAGGGCACTGAAGCTTTCTTT | CASSWGDREEGTEAFF
TRBJ2-7 | once | - | TRBV18 | TGTGCCAGCTCACCATCTCCGGGTGCCTACGAGCAGTACTTC | CASSPSPGAYEQYF
TRBJ2-4 | - | - | TRBV7-3 | TGTGCCAGCAGCTTAATCCCACTCTCGGGGAACATTCAGTACTTC | CASSLIPLSGNIQYF
TRBJ2-4 | - | - | TRBV7-2 | TGTGCCAGCAGCTTAGGCCCTATGGGGGCCCAAAACATTCAGTACTTC | CASSLGPMGAQNIQYF
TRBJ2-2 | few | - | TRBV5-1 | TGCGCCAGCAGCTTGGAACAGGTGATGAACACCGGGGAGCTGTTTTTT | CASSLEQVMNTGELFF
TRBJ1-1 | once | - | TRBV15 | TGTGCCACCAGCAGAGATCGGGGGGGCGGAGCTTTCTTT | CATSRDRGGGAFF
TRBJ1-3 | - | - | TRBV11-2 | TGTGCCAGCAGCCGAGGGGGATCCGGAAACACCATATATTTT | CASSRGGSGNTIYF
TRBJ2-2 | - | TRBD1 | TRBV19 | TGTGCCAGTAGTATTCGGACAGGGGGCTACACCGGGGAGCTGTTTTTT | CASSIRTGGYTGELFF
TRBJ1-2 | - | TRBD1 | TRBV10-3 | TGTGCCATCAGCTTCCGGGACAGCGAGCCCAACTATGGCTACACCTTC | CAISFRDSEPNYGYTF
TRBJ1-6 | - | - | TRBV4-2 | TGTGCCAGCAGCCAAGATACGGGGGGCACTTCACCCCTCCACTTT | CASSQDTGGTSPLHF
TRBJ2-5 | - | TRBD2 | TRBV28 | TGTGCCAGCAGTTGGGAGGGAACAGGGACCCAGTACTTC | CASSWEGTGTQYF
TRBJ1-1 | - | - | TRBV6-5 | TGTGCCAGCAGTTACGACCCAGGGAGGTTCACTGAAGCTTTCTTT | CASSYDPGRFTEAFF
TRBJ1-1 | - | - | TRBV11-1 | TGTGCCAGCAGCCTTGCCCGGGACACGCCTTTCTTT | CASSLARDTPFF
TRBJ1-4 | few | - | TRBV4-2 | TGTGCCAGCAGCTCGCAAGTCGGAGGTGGTGAAAAACTGTTTTTT | CASSSQVGGGEKLFF
TRBJ2-5 | - | TRBD1 | TRBV9 | TGTGCCAGCAGCGCACAGGGGGCGCGGGAGACCCAGTACTTC | CASSAQGARETQYF
TRBJ2-7 | few | - | TRBV7-2 | TGTGCCAGCAGCTTATACGGGAGTAGGTACGAGCAGTACTTC | CASSLYGSRYEQYF
TRBJ2-5 | - | - | TRBV7-6 | TGTGCCAGCAGCTTAGGGGGGGCGGGAGCTGGGACCCAGTACTTC | CASSLGGAGAGTQYF
TRBJ2-3 | - | - | TRBV9 | TGTGCCAGCAGTCCAGGGGTGGATACGCAGTATTTT | CASSPGVDTQYF
TRBJ1-2 | once | - | TRBV10-3 | TGTGCCATCAGTGTTGTCGGGAGTGGCTACACCTTC | CAISVVGSGYTF
TRBJ2-3 | - | TRBD2 | TRBV19 | TGTGCCAGTAGTATAGGACTAGCGGGAGATACGCAGTATTTT | CASSIGLAGDTQYF
TRBJ2-7 | - | TRBD2 | TRBV30 | TGTGCCTGGAGTGGGGCTAGCGGGACATACGAGCAGTACTTC | CAWSGASGTYEQYF
TRBJ2-3 | few | TRBD2 | TRBV7-2 | TGTGCCAGCAGCTTAGCAGCGGGGCTCAGCACAGATACGCAGTATTTT | CASSLAAGLSTDTQYF
TRBJ1-4 | - | - | TRBV18 | TGTGCCAGCTCACCCGGGGTGGCGAATGAAAAACTGTTTTTT | CASSPGVANEKLFF
TRBJ2-1 | - | - | TRBV24-1 | TGTGCCACCAGTGACCCGGGACAAAGCTCCTACAATGAGCAGTTCTTC | CATSDPGQSSYNEQFF
TRBJ2-5 | - | TRBD1 | TRBV5-1 | TGCGCCAGCAGCTTCGACAGGGGAGAGACCCAGTACTTC | CASSFDRGETQYF
TRBJ2-5 | - | TRBD2 | TRBV3-1/TRBV3-2 | TGTGCCAGCAGCCTCAGCGGGGGGTATGACAGACCCCAAGAGACCCAGTACTTC | CASSLSGGYDRPQETQYF
TRBJ2-3 | - | TRBD2 | TRBV7-2 | TGTGCCAGCAGCCTGGGACTAGCGGGGGGGATGAATACGCAGTATTTT | CASSLGLAGGMNTQYF
TRBJ2-1 | - | - | TRBV5-4 | TGTGCCAGCAGCCCAAACTCCGGGTCTTACAATGAGCAGTTCTTC | CASSPNSGSYNEQFF
TRBJ1-6 | few | - | TRBV19 | TGTGCCAGTAGTGCGGACAGATTGGGGACCCCCCTCCACTTT | CASSADRLGTPLHF
TRBJ1-5 | once | - | TRBV7-3 | TGTGCCAGCAGCTTAAGCGAAAATCAGCCCCAGCATTTT | CASSLSENQPQHF
TRBJ1-2 | - | - | TRBV19 | TGTGCCAGTAGTACGGGGAAAGGGTATGGCTACACCTTC | CASSTGKGYGYTF
TRBJ2-3 | - | - | TRBV6-5 | TGTGCCAGCAGCTTACAGGTCCCCACAGATACGCAGTATTTT | CASSLQVPTDTQYF
TRBJ2-1 | once | - | TRBV7-3 | TGTGCCAGCAGCCCCGTGGGGGGGGGCCTAGATGAGCAGTTCTTC | CASSPVGGGLDEQFF
TRBJ2-1 | - | - | TRBV24-1 | TGTGCCACCAGCGAAGGGGGGGGCAGTGAGCAGTTCTTC | CATSEGGGSEQFF
TRBJ2-1 | - | TRBD2 | TRBV13 | TGTGCCAGCAGCTTAGTATGGAGGGACTCTAGCGGAAACGGCGAAGAGCAGTTCTTC | CASSLVWRDSSGNGEEQFF
TRBJ2-5 | - | - | TRBV18 | TGTGCCAGCTCACCAGCGCCCAGGGTCGGGACCCAGTACTTC | CASSPAPRVGTQYF
TRBJ2-3 | - | TRBD2 | TRBV27 | TGTGCCAGCAGTTTACGGCGGGGGGGCGGCACAGATACGCAGTATTTT | CASSLRRGGGTDTQYF
TRBJ2-7 | - | - | TRBV28 | TGTGCCAGCACCCTGGGTGGCGGGCCATCCTACGAGCAGTACTTC | CASTLGGGPSYEQYF
TRBJ2-2 | - | TRBD2 | TRBV11-2 | TGTGCCAGCAGCCCAGGGGGGACTAGCGGAGTTACCGGGGAGCTGTTTTTT | CASSPGGTSGVTGELFF
TRBJ2-7 | - | - | TRBV11-2 | TGTGCCAGCAGTCAATTCTCCTACGAGCAGTACTTC | CASSQFSYEQYF
TRBJ2-3 | once | TRBD1 | TRBV6-5 | TGTGCCAGCACTAGGGGGCAGGGTAGCACAGATACGCAGTATTTT | CASTRGQGSTDTQYF